The 29 T cell receptor beta chains listed next were all sequenced from one sample in a study of blood T cell repertoires in COVID-19. Generated by immunoSEQ multiplex PCR, the TCRdb table keeps only in-frame clones and is missing some. Of under 200,000 clones in the sample, 80% to 90% were seen once. Input material: peripheral blood. The receptors derive from a man in his fifties or sixties with acute or convalescent COVID-19.

The V gene is TRBV5-4, the J gene TRBJ1-2, with 12 bases matching TRBD1. This CDR3 region has 15 residues. V shed 3 bases, J shed 7 bases, and the junction held 7 bases outside the gene matches. Germline V gene data show CDR1 as SGHNT and CDR2 as YYREEE (reference sequence). Written as DNA, the CDR3 is TGTGCCAGCAGCTCTTGGGGACAGGGGGCGCCTGGCTACACCTTC. This translates into CASSSWGQGAPGYTF.

The chain carries TRBV15 and TRBJ2-1, with 7 bases aligning to TRBD2. The CDR3 length is 16 residues. Losses at the gene ends were 0 bases for V and 5 bases for J; bases not matched to a gene: 7. Germline V lookup: CDR1 LNHNV, CDR2 YYDKDF (reference sequence). CDR3: CATSREGGLTHNEQFF. As DNA, the CDR3 is TGTGCCACCAGCAGAGAGGGGGGACTAACCCACAATGAGCAGTTCTTC.

The chain recombines TRBV7-9 with TRBJ1-3, with D uncertain. V lost 4 bases, J lost 1 base, and 8 bases lay in between. Germline V gives CDR1 SEHNR, CDR2 FQNEAQ (reference sequence). The CDR3 totals 14 residues. CDR3 loop: CASSSSLSGNTIYF. The CDR3 bases are TGTGCCAGCAGCTCGAGCCTGTCTGGAAACACCATATATTTT.

The chain uses TRBV9 and TRBJ1-2; D is undetermined. CDR1 and CDR2 (germline): SGDLS, YYNGEE. The CDR3 covers 11 residues. Trimming took off 7 bases at V and 3 bases at J, with 7 bases between the two ends. The DNA of the CDR3 is TGTGCCAGCGTGAGGGACTATGGCTACACCTTC. Translating gives CASVRDYGYTF.

The V gene is TRBV4-1, the J gene TRBJ2-2; D unresolved. Per the germline V gene, CDR1 is MGHRA and CDR2 is YSYEKL. The CDR3 has 16 amino acids. V lost 4 bases to trimming and J lost 0 bases, with 12 bases between them. CDR3 loop: CASSPRGGSNTGELFF. The CDR3 nucleotides read TGCGCCAGCAGCCCCCGTGGCGGCTCGAACACCGGGGAGCTGTTTTTT.

For the CDR3, the DNA is TGTGCCAGCAGCTTAGTGGCGACTAGCGGGAGGAGCTCCTACAATGAGCAGTTCTTC. Translated: CASSLVATSGRSSYNEQFF. V gene TRBV7-2 combines with J gene TRBJ2-1; 13 bases are shared with TRBD2. This CDR3 spans 19 amino acids. Germline CDR1 and CDR2: SGHTA and FQGNSA. The ends lost 1 base at V and 0 bases at J; junction bases unmatched: 6.

The chain joins TRBV6-5 to TRBJ1-1; D perhaps matches TRBD1 (5 bases). V was shortened by 9 bases and J by 0 bases, with 11 bases between the two germline ends. The CDR3 consists of 13 residues. The germline gives CDR1 MNHEY, CDR2 SVGAGI. The CDR3 here is CASRDFVNTEAFF. The CDR3 DNA reads TGTGCCAGTCGGGACTTTGTGAACACTGAAGCTTTCTTT.

The chain employs TRBV10-3 and TRBJ2-3, with D possibly matching TRBD1 (5 bases). V gave up 2 bases and J gave up 6 bases, with 15 bases separating them. This CDR3 region has 15 residues. Germline V CDR1 and CDR2: ENHRY, SYGVKD. The CDR3 spells CAISETGRTPDTQYF. The CDR3, as DNA: TGTGCCATCAGTGAGACAGGAAGGACCCCCGATACGCAGTATTTT.

The chain uses TRBV11-1 and TRBJ2-2; D is perhaps TRBD1 (6 bases). This CDR3 region has 15 residues. Trimming left V 5 bases short and J 0 bases short, with 10 bases between. Germline values: CDR1 SGHAT, CDR2 FQDESV (reference sequence). For the CDR3, the DNA is TGTGCCAGCAGCGTGGACAGCACGAACACCGGGGAGCTGTTTTTT. As protein: CASSVDSTNTGELFF.

This chain joins TRBV27 and TRBJ1-5; D not resolved. The CDR3 is 15 amino acids. V was pared by 1 base and J by 0 bases, with 7 bases between. Germline V gene data show CDR1 as MNHEY and CDR2 as SMNVEV (reference sequence). In DNA, the CDR3 is TGTGCCAGCAGTTTATTCCCCTATAGCAATCAGCCCCAGCATTTT. Translation gives CASSLFPYSNQPQHF.

The chain recombines TRBV6-5 with TRBJ1-5; TRBD1 aligns across 9 bases. Germline CDR1 MNHEY, CDR2 SVGAGI. The length of the CDR3 is 15 residues. Trimming at V came to 7 bases and at J to 4 bases, leaving 8 bases not matched to a gene. The CDR3 loop is CASTSGTGFNQPQHF. As DNA, the CDR3 is TGTGCCAGCACCTCCGGGACAGGGTTTAATCAGCCCCAGCATTTT.

V usage is TRBV7-8 and J usage is TRBJ1-2, with 8 bases that match TRBD1. V dropped 1 base and J dropped 4; count of bases not matched to a gene: 8. Germline CDR1 reads SGHVS; CDR2 reads FQNEAQ. The CDR3 runs to 16 residues. CDR3 amino acids: CASSLGQGPTFYGYTF. CDR3 bases: TGTGCCAGCAGCTTAGGACAGGGGCCCACCTTCTATGGCTACACCTTC.

The chain couples TRBV5-4 to TRBJ2-7, with a weak D call TRBD1 (6 bases). CDR3 size: 14 residues. V gave up 4 bases and J gave up 6 bases, with 17 bases separating them. In germline, CDR1 is SGHNT, CDR2 YYREEE (reference sequence). The CDR3 DNA is TGTGCCAGCAGCCACCCCACAGGGTCAGGCGAGCAGTACTTC. This encodes CASSHPTGSGEQYF.

V gene TRBV18 combines with J gene TRBJ2-5; 7 positions agree with TRBD2. Germline V gene data show CDR1 as KGHSH and CDR2 as LQKENI. The CDR3 is 13 residues long. The J segment lost 4 bases and the V segment lost 5 bases, leaving 4 bases of the junction unmatched. The CDR3 nucleotides read TGTGCCAGCTCAGGCACGGGGGGAGAGACCCAGTACTTC. The encoded protein is CASSGTGGETQYF.

The chain couples TRBV14 to TRBJ2-3; the D is unclear. The CDR3 spans 14 residues. V lost 1 base and J 0 bases, leaving 5 bases between the germline ends. The germline V gene encodes CDR1 SGHDN and CDR2 FVKESK. The CDR3 reads CASSQGGSTDTQYF. The DNA of the CDR3 is TGTGCCAGCAGCCAAGGAGGTAGCACAGATACGCAGTATTTT.

This clone was recorded only once. CDR3 loop: CATSRDRQGAFF. Here the CDR3 DNA reads TGTGCCACCAGCAGAGATCGGCAGGGAGCTTTCTTT. This rearrangement joins TRBV15 to TRBJ1-1; a weak D match, TRBD1 (5 bases). The V and J ends lost 0 bases and 10 bases respectively, with 9 bases between them. Germline-derived CDR1 and CDR2 are LNHNV and YYDKDF (reference sequence). The length of the CDR3 is 12 residues.

CDR3 bases: TGTGCCAGCAGTTACTCGCGGGGAAAGCCCCAGCATTTT. It yields the protein CASSYSRGKPQHF. The chain employs TRBV6-5 and TRBJ1-5; no definite D call. The CDR3 is made up of 13 amino acids. CDR1 is MNHEY, CDR2 SVGAGI, per germline. V was shortened by 0 bases and J by 8 bases, with 8 bases between the two germline ends.

V and J are TRBV7-2 and TRBJ2-7; a possible D gene is TRBD1 (5 bases). The V end lost 5 bases, the J end lost 0 bases, and 17 bases lay between the germline ends. Germline lookup yields CDR1 SGHTA and CDR2 FQGNSA. CDR3 length equals 16 residues. CDR3 in DNA: TGTGCCAGCAGCCCCCGGAGTGGGGCGAGCTCCTACGAGCAGTACTTC. The encoded protein is CASSPRSGASSYEQYF.

This chain connects TRBV5-1 to TRBJ2-7; TRBD1 is a possible D gene (6 bases). The CDR3 runs to 16 residues. V lost 0 bases, J lost 0 bases, and 13 bases lay in between. Germline loops: CDR1 SGHRS, CDR2 YFSETQ. The DNA for the CDR3 is TGCGCCAGCAGCTTGGACCCTGGACAGAGCTCCTACGAGCAGTACTTC. It codes for CASSLDPGQSSYEQYF.

This clone was seen more than once but under ten times. Here the CDR3 reads CASSIASLLYEQYF. For the CDR3, the DNA is TGTGCCAGTAGTATAGCCTCACTCCTTTACGAGCAGTACTTC. The V call is TRBV28, the J call TRBJ2-7; no clear D. CDR3 size: 14 residues. CDR1 is MDHEN, CDR2 SYDVKM, per germline. V gave up 9 bases and J gave up 4 bases, with 19 bases separating them.

CDR3 region: CASSLVTGVGVYQPQHF. CDR3 sequence (DNA): TGTGCCAGCAGTTTGGTAACAGGGGTTGGAGTATATCAGCCCCAGCATTTT. This sequence joins TRBV27 and TRBJ1-5; TRBD1 matches at 7 bases. The germline V gene encodes CDR1 MNHEY and CDR2 SMNVEV (reference sequence). The CDR3 is 17 amino acids. V dropped 3 bases and J dropped 5; count of bases not matched to a gene: 13.

This rearrangement joins TRBV5-1 to TRBJ2-7, with D possibly TRBD1 on 5 matching bases. CDR1 and CDR2 from the germline V gene are SGHRS and YFSETQ. Trimming left V 4 bases short and J 7 bases short, with 15 bases between. This CDR3 is built from 13 residues. The CDR3, as DNA: TGCGCCAGCAGCCGTCTAGGGGCGAGGGAGCAGTACTTC. Translating gives CASSRLGAREQYF. Supplemented by reference TRBV5-1 and TRBJ2-7, the full variable domain reads KAGVTQTPRYLIKTRGQQVTLSCSPISGHRSVSWYQQTPGQGLQFLFEYFSETQRNKGNFPGRFSGRQFSNSRSEMNVSTLELGDSALYLCASSRLGAREQYFGPGTRLTVT.

The chain employs TRBV28 and TRBJ1-5; TRBD1 is a possible D gene (6 bases). The CDR3 has 16 amino acids. V was cut by 5 bases and J by 0 bases, with 14 bases left in between. CDR1 and CDR2 (germline): MDHEN, SYDVKM. The CDR3 sequence: CASSQQGPYSNQPQHF. In DNA form, the CDR3 reads TGTGCCAGCAGTCAACAGGGACCCTATAGCAATCAGCCCCAGCATTTT. Full variable domain (outside the CDR3, taken from reference TRBV28 and TRBJ1-5): DVKVTQSSRYLVKRTGEKVFLECVQDMDHENMFWYRQDPGLGLRLIYFSYDVKMKEKGDIPEGYSVSREKKERFSLILESASTNQTSMYLCASSQQGPYSNQPQHFGDGTRLSIL.

The chain couples TRBV30 to TRBJ2-7, with D perhaps matching TRBD1 (6 bases). The CDR3 is 14 amino acids. Trimming pared 2 bases from V and 2 bases from J, leaving 13 bases between. Germline V gives CDR1 GTSNPN, CDR2 SVGIG (reference sequence). The DNA of the CDR3 is TGTGCCTGGAGTACGACAGGCGTTACCTACGAGCAGTACTTC. Translation: CAWSTTGVTYEQYF.

The chain has TRBV4-1 and TRBJ1-6; 8 bases are a match to TRBD1. Trimming took 3 bases from V and 9 from J; bases not matched to a gene: 13. The CDR3 has 17 residues. The germline gives CDR1 MGHRA, CDR2 YSYEKL. The CDR3 loop is CASSQGRTGLLGSPLHF. CDR3 in DNA: TGCGCCAGCAGCCAGGGTAGGACAGGGCTACTAGGTTCACCCCTCCACTTT.

The rearrangement uses TRBV30 and TRBJ2-4; unclear D gene. Trimming pared 1 base from V and 5 bases from J, leaving 9 bases between. CDR3 length equals 13 residues. The germline V gene encodes CDR1 GTSNPN and CDR2 SVGIG (reference sequence). The CDR3 sequence: CAWSAREENIQYF. The CDR3 coding sequence is TGTGCCTGGAGTGCCCGAGAGGAAAACATTCAGTACTTC. Using reference TRBV30 and TRBJ2-4 for the parts outside the CDR3, the full variable domain is SQTIHQWPATLVQPVGSPLSLECTVEGTSNPNLYWYRQAAGRGLQLLFYSVGIGQISSEVPQNLSASRPQDRQFILSSKKLLLSDSGFYLCAWSAREENIQYFGAGTRLSVL.

Notes on this clone: Other DNA sequences in the sample encode the same CDR3. This chain links TRBV5-1 with TRBJ1-4; 8 bases map to TRBD1. Germline CDR1 is SGHRS and CDR2 is YFSETQ. V shed 4 bases, J shed 2 bases, and the junction held 4 bases outside the gene matches. The CDR3 has 15 amino acids. As DNA, the CDR3 is TGCGCCAGCAGCAGCCAGGGGGCGACTAATGAAAAACTGTTTTTT. Its protein is CASSSQGATNEKLFF.

The chain links TRBV5-1 to TRBJ1-1; D may be TRBD1 (5 bases). Trimming left V 5 bases short and J 1 base short, with 15 bases between. CDR1 and CDR2 from the germline V gene are SGHRS and YFSETQ. The CDR3 sequence is 15 residues long. The CDR3 here is CASRKQTGGNTEAFF. The CDR3 region has the DNA TGCGCCAGCAGGAAACAGACGGGGGGGAACACTGAAGCTTTCTTT.

The chain combines TRBV5-1 with TRBJ2-7; D is ambiguous. CDR1 and CDR2 from the germline V gene are SGHRS and YFSETQ. The CDR3 sequence is 13 residues long. Trimming cost V 2 bases and J 1 base, with 7 bases left between them. Here the CDR3 reads CASSLAASYEQYF. For the CDR3, the DNA is TGCGCCAGCAGCTTAGCTGCTTCCTACGAGCAGTACTTC.